The sequence of this T cell receptor (delta chain) was determined in a study of gamma-delta T cells after stem cell transplantation. This clone was picked up a small number of times. TCRdb re-processed the RT-PCR reads via CATT. The sample lists about 2,500 delta-chain clones, about 17% occurring once. The V gene lost 3 bases and the J gene lost 22 bases, with 30 bases spanning the gap. Looked up from germline, CDR1 is GEAIGNYY and CDR2 is EKD. This CDR3 comprises 16 residues. Material for sequencing was gamma-delta T cells. This clonotype was sampled from a human donor. It is not recorded whose cells these are; they may come from a transplant donor. The chain joins TRDV2 to TRDJ3; D perhaps matches TRDD3 (5 bases). The CDR3 sequence: CACDLGSSWDTHHIFF. The CDR3 bases are TGTGCCTGTGACTTGGGGAGCTCCTGGGACACCCACCATATCTTTTTC.